A single sample is the source of the 3 T cell receptor beta chains below, sequenced in a study of blood T cell repertoires in COVID-19. The assay was immunoSEQ multiplex PCR, and TCRdb's table has in-frame clones only and misses some. There are about 200,000 clones in the sample; about 86% occur only once, and 3.5% to 5.5% lies in the top ten. Sample: PBMCs or T cells enriched from blood (not recorded which). The receptors here all came from a woman aged 30 to 39 who had been exposed to COVID-19.

This clone is a singleton in its sample. The rearrangement joins TRBV10-3 to TRBJ1-5, with 7 positions matching TRBD1. The V gene's germline CDR1 is ENHRY and CDR2 SYGVKD. The junction had 4 bases not matched to a gene; V was cut back by 0 bases and J by 2 bases. The CDR3 has 16 amino acids. The CDR3 DNA sequence: TGTGCCATCAGTGAGTCGACAGGGTCGGGCAATCAGCCCCAGCATTTT. The encoded protein is CAISESTGSGNQPQHF.

The chain has TRBV3-1 (or the pseudogene TRBV3-2) and TRBJ2-7, with D possibly being TRBD2 (6 bases). CDR3 length: 16 residues. V was trimmed by 2 bases and J by 2 bases, leaving 16 bases between them. The germline V gene has CDR1 LGHDT and CDR2 YNNKEL (reference sequence). CDR3: CASSQTRDLATYEQYF. CDR3 nucleotide sequence: TGTGCCAGCAGCCAAACGAGGGACCTAGCGACCTACGAGCAGTACTTC.

The chain joins TRBV6-1 to TRBJ1-2; no clear D. The germline gives CDR1 MNHNS, CDR2 SASEGT. The V and J ends lost 1 base and 5 bases respectively, with 11 bases between them. The CDR3 has 14 residues. The CDR3 DNA reads as TGTGCCAGCAGTGAAGTATCCACGGGGTATGGCTACACCTTC. Protein sequence: CASSEVSTGYGYTF.